Listed below are T cell receptor beta chains from one sample, sequenced in a study of control samples from healthy donors and cancer patients. Assay used: immunoSEQ multiplex PCR; TCRdb lists only in-frame clones, some missing. The repertoire holds about 120,000 clones, about nine tenths seen once, with around 2.3% in the top ten. Sequenced material: blood. All receptors come from a man aged 35-49 years in good health. Each CDR3 is given with its conserved first and last residue. Each record gives: D gene, J gene, V gene, clone size, CDR3 DNA, CDR3 protein. D genes are given only for firm matches. The listing skips clone size in some rows; elsewhere it reads once, few, many or a size class.

>TRBD1|TRBJ2-3|TRBV19|NA
TGTGCCAGTACGGGGACAGGGACAGATACGCAGTATTTT
CASTGTGTDTQYF
>TRBD1|TRBJ1-2|TRBV5-1|NA
TGCGCCAGCAGCTTGCGGCAGGGGGCAGGGGGCTACACCTTC
CASSLRQGAGGYTF
>NA|TRBJ2-1|TRBV5-1|NA
TGCGCCAGCAGCTTGGACTTTAGTAGGTATGAGCAGTTCTTC
CASSLDFSRYEQFF
>NA|TRBJ2-7|TRBV30|once
TGTGCCTGGAGTAGGAGCTACGAGCAGTACTTC
CAWSRSYEQYF
>NA|TRBJ1-5|TRBV6-5|NA
TGTGCCAGCAGTTACAGAGGGGCGATCGGACAGCCCCAGCATTTT
CASSYRGAIGQPQHF
>TRBD1|TRBJ1-2|TRBV5-1|NA
TGCGCCAGCAGCGGGAGGACAGGGGGCGCCTATGGCTACACCTTC
CASSGRTGGAYGYTF
>NA|TRBJ2-1|TRBV5-5|few
TGTGCCAGCAGCTTGGAGGTCACCTACAATGAGCAGTTCTTC
CASSLEVTYNEQFF
>NA|TRBJ1-2|TRBV5-5|NA
TGTGCCAGCAGCCCCGGAAGGGGCTACACCTTC
CASSPGRGYTF
>TRBD2|TRBJ2-4|TRBV2|NA
TGTGCCAGCAGTTGGCCTAGCGGGGGGGACAAAAACATTCAGTACTTC
CASSWPSGGDKNIQYF
>TRBD1|TRBJ1-2|TRBV7-9|NA
TGTGCCAGCAGCTACCCTTACTCTCGGGACAGGAACTATGGCTACACCTTC
CASSYPYSRDRNYGYTF
>NA|TRBJ1-4|TRBV5-1|NA
TGCGCCAGCAGGTGGGGGGGAACTAATGAAAAACTGTTTTTT
CASRWGGTNEKLFF
>TRBD2|TRBJ2-7|TRBV13|NA
TGTGCCAGCAGCTTACCGACGGGACTAGCGGGGGGTGAGCAGTACTTC
CASSLPTGLAGGEQYF
>TRBD1|TRBJ1-1|TRBV2|NA
TGTGCCAGCAGGACAGGGGCTGAAGCTTTCTTT
CASRTGAEAFF
>TRBD2|TRBJ2-5|TRBV5-1|once
TGCGCCAGCAGCTTAACTAGCGGGGGGGCGGTCGAGACCCAGTACTTC
CASSLTSGGAVETQYF
>NA|TRBJ1-5|TRBV28|NA
TGTGCCAGCAGTTTATCTGTAGCAGGGAGCAATCAGCCCCAGCATTTT
CASSLSVAGSNQPQHF
>NA|TRBJ1-3|TRBV5-5|NA
TGTGCCAGCAGCCCGGGATTGGTCTCTGGAAACACCATATATTTT
CASSPGLVSGNTIYF
>NA|TRBJ1-2|TRBV21-1|NA
TGTGCCAGCACTTGGACAGGGCCTTTTGTCTACACCTTC
CASTWTGPFVYTF
>NA|TRBJ2-3|TRBV30|NA
TGTGCCTGGAGTGAAGGGGCGCCGAGCACAGATACGCAGTATTTT
CAWSEGAPSTDTQYF
>TRBD1|TRBJ1-3|TRBV6-5|NA
TGTGCCAGCACTCCAGGGGGCTCTGGAAACACCATATATTTT
CASTPGGSGNTIYF
>TRBD1|TRBJ2-7|TRBV9|NA
TGTGCCAGCAGCGCCGGAGGGACAGGGGGTATGTACGAGCAGTACTTC
CASSAGGTGGMYEQYF
>NA|TRBJ1-5|TRBV2|NA
TGTGCCAGCAGTGAGCTACAGGGTGGATATCAGCCCCAGCATTTT
CASSELQGGYQPQHF
>TRBD2|TRBJ2-1|TRBV9|NA
TGTGCCAGCAGCGTATCCGGGGGGGCTCTGGATGAGCAGTTCTTC
CASSVSGGALDEQFF
>NA|TRBJ1-1|TRBV7-8|NA
TGTGCCAGCATAGGAGGGTGGAACACTGAAGCTTTCTTT
CASIGGWNTEAFF
>NA|TRBJ1-1|TRBV10-2|NA
TGCGCCAGCAGAAGCGGCCGGGACGGATACACTGAAGCTTTCTTT
CASRSGRDGYTEAFF
>NA|TRBJ1-2|TRBV3-1/TRBV3-2|NA
TGTGCCAGCAGCCACACGACAAAGCCTCACGGCTACACCTTC
CASSHTTKPHGYTF
>TRBD1|TRBJ2-7|TRBV7-2|NA
TGTGCCAGCAGCATTACCGGGACAGGGGGGTGGGACGAGCAGTACTTC
CASSITGTGGWDEQYF
>NA|TRBJ1-2|TRBV28|NA
TGTGCCAGCAGTTTATTAGAAGCTAACTATGGCTACACCTTC
CASSLLEANYGYTF
>NA|TRBJ1-1|TRBV7-9|NA
TGTGCCAGCAGCTTAGTCCGGGAGAACACTGAAGCTTTCTTT
CASSLVRENTEAFF
>NA|TRBJ1-5|TRBV18|NA
TGTGCCAGCTGGGGGGGGGCTAACAATCAGCCCCAGCATTTT
CASWGGANNQPQHF
>NA|TRBJ2-7|TRBV5-1|NA
TGCGCCAGCAGCCGGACCCCGGACATCGGCACGACCTCCTACGAGCAGTACTTC
CASSRTPDIGTTSYEQYF
>TRBD2|TRBJ2-2|TRBV3-1/TRBV3-2|NA
TGTGCCAGCAGCCAAGGGACTAGCGGGGCCACCGGGGAGCTGTTTTTT
CASSQGTSGATGELFF
>NA|TRBJ1-2|TRBV30|NA
TGTGCCTCCCCCATACAGGGTATCGGGGGCTATGGCTACACCTTC
CASPIQGIGGYGYTF
>NA|TRBJ1-2|TRBV19|NA
TGTGCCAGTAGTATTCCGGGGGCAGCCGGCTACACCTTC
CASSIPGAAGYTF
>NA|TRBJ2-5|TRBV5-3|once
TGTGCCAGAACCCTGGCGACGGGGGACAAGTCCGAGACCCAGTACTTC
CARTLATGDKSETQYF
>TRBD1|TRBJ1-1|TRBV2|NA
TGTGCCACCTCGCAGGGGGCAACGTGGACTGAAGCTTTCTTT
CATSQGATWTEAFF
>TRBD1|TRBJ1-1|TRBV2|NA
TGTGCCAGCAGTACAAGACAGGGGAACACTGAAGCTTTCTTT
CASSTRQGNTEAFF
>NA|TRBJ2-5|TRBV2|NA
TGTGCCAGCAGTGAAGAACATATAGAGACCCAGTACTTC
CASSEEHIETQYF
>TRBD1|TRBJ1-1|TRBV9|NA
TGTGCCAGCAGCGAGACAGGGGGGAACACTGAAGCTTTCTTT
CASSETGGNTEAFF
>NA|TRBJ2-7|TRBV3-1/TRBV3-2|NA
TGTGCCAGCAGCCAAATGAAAGCGAGGGGTCACGAGCAGTACTTC
CASSQMKARGHEQYF